The following is a TCR beta chain sequence with its context. This record comes from a study of T-cell memory formation after mild COVID-19. Study context: Clustering of TCRs was largely donor specific.

Using its own MiXCR run on the 5' RACE reads, TCRdb lists one record per CDR3 protein. The repertoire holds about 340,000 distinct CDR3 sequences, with more than 15% as singletons. Trimming took 3 bases from V and 5 from J, leaving 10 bases between them. CDR3 length equals 13 residues. Germline loops: CDR1 LNHDA, CDR2 SQIVND (reference sequence). The chain joins TRBV19 to TRBJ2-5, with D possibly TRBD1 on 5 matching bases. This sequence was found in a man between 18 and 35 years old who had mild COVID-19 (a few samples of this study predate the infection). Cell type and time point are not known. The sequencing sample was made of PBMCs or a T cell subset sorted from them (not recorded which). CDR3 nucleotide sequence: TGTGCCAGTAGTATGCAGGGTAGCGAGACCCAGTACTTC. Its translation is CASSMQGSETQYF.